The rows below give T cell receptor beta chains drawn from one sample of a study of shared clonotypes between healthy human individuals. The data were produced by immunoSEQ multiplex PCR, yet TCRdb's version contains in-frame clones alone and is incomplete. The sample yields 2 million to 2.5 million clones, about 92% seen once. Sample: naive CD8+ T cells from PBMCs. The origin of the receptors is a man aged 18 to 30 in good health. Some clones in this sample may be carry-over from other donors' samples. Both conserved end residues are part of each CDR3. The D gene is left open where the match is weak. Not all rows give a size; the values are once, few, many and, for expanded clones, a class.

D gene	clone size	J gene	V gene	CDR3 protein	CDR3 DNA
.	.	TRBJ2-2	TRBV13	CASSLGGRGTGELFF	TGTGCCAGCAGCTTAGGGGGGCGCGGCACCGGGGAGCTGTTTTTT
.	.	TRBJ1-2	TRBV9	CASSPTGLHGYTF	TGTGCCAGCAGCCCCACAGGGTTGCATGGCTACACCTTC
TRBD1	.	TRBJ2-1	TRBV9	CASSLSRDRFRSYNEQFF	TGTGCCAGCAGCCTAAGCCGGGACAGGTTCCGCTCCTACAATGAGCAGTTCTTC
.	.	TRBJ2-1	TRBV27	CASSPTFSDEQFF	TGTGCCAGCAGTCCCACTTTTTCCGATGAGCAGTTCTTC
TRBD2	.	TRBJ2-1	TRBV29-1	CSVETSGTRNEQFF	TGCAGCGTTGAAACTAGCGGGACACGAAATGAGCAGTTCTTC
.	.	TRBJ1-5	TRBV5-1	CASSLEGYNQPQHF	TGCGCCAGCAGCTTGGAGGGATACAATCAGCCCCAGCATTTT
.	once	TRBJ1-3	TRBV9	CASSPQATGNTIYF	TGTGCCAGCAGCCCACAGGCAACTGGAAACACCATATATTTT
.	.	TRBJ1-1	TRBV9	CASSEGGNTEAFF	TGTGCCAGCAGCGAGGGTGGTAACACTGAAGCTTTCTTT
.	.	TRBJ2-7	TRBV19	CASAVRDSYEQYF	TGTGCCAGCGCCGTAAGAGACTCCTACGAGCAGTACTTC
TRBD2	.	TRBJ2-7	TRBV9	CASSVAAGTSGLEQYF	TGTGCCAGCAGCGTAGCTGCCGGGACTAGCGGACTAGAGCAGTACTTC
TRBD1	once	TRBJ2-7	TRBV12-5	CASGWLDRGSSYEQYF	TGTGCTAGTGGTTGGTTGGACAGGGGCAGTTCCTACGAGCAGTACTTC
TRBD1	.	TRBJ1-2	TRBV14	CASSQVGLRGPNYGYTF	TGTGCCAGCAGCCAAGTGGGGCTGAGGGGGCCCAACTATGGCTACACCTTC
.	.	TRBJ2-7	TRBV19	CASSARVLDEQYF	TGTGCCAGTAGTGCGAGGGTATTGGACGAGCAGTACTTC
TRBD2	.	TRBJ2-1	TRBV9	CASSGEGGSGSAYNEQFF	TGTGCCAGCAGCGGTGAGGGGGGTAGCGGGAGTGCTTACAATGAGCAGTTCTTC
.	.	TRBJ2-3	TRBV7-9	CASSYSGNTDTQYF	TGTGCCAGCAGCTACAGCGGAAACACAGATACGCAGTATTTT
.	.	TRBJ2-1	TRBV7-2	CASSSRANEQFF	TGTGCCAGCAGCTCCAGGGCAAATGAGCAGTTCTTC
.	.	TRBJ2-7	TRBV15	CATSRGGARDEQYF	TGTGCCACCAGCAGGGGTGGGGCTAGGGACGAGCAGTACTTC